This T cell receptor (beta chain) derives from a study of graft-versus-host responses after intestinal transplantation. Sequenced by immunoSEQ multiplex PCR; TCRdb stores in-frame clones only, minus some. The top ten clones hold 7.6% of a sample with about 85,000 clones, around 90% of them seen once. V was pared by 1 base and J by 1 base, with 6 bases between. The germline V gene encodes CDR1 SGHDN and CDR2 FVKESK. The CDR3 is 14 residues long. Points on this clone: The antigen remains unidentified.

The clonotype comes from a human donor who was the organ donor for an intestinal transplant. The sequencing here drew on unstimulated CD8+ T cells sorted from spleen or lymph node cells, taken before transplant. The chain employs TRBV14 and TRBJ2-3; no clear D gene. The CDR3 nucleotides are TGTGCCAGCAGCCAAGGGTGGGGCACAGATACGCAGTATTTT. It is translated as CASSQGWGTDTQYF.